This T cell receptor (beta chain) was recorded in a study of molecular identifiers for immune sequencing clone quantification. The V end lost 6 bases, the J end lost 4 bases, and 26 bases lay between the germline ends. CDR1 is SGHAT and CDR2 is FQNNGV in the germline V gene. CDR3 size: 18 residues. Each CDR3 protein is one row after TCRdb ran MiXCR on the PCR reads. The data show about 640,000 distinct CDR3 sequences, just under 20% seen once. Based on a CD8+CD4-CCR7+CD45RA+ profile, naive CD8 T cells were sorted. The sequence was collected from a human donor in good health. Some libraries in this study had Jurkat cell RNA spiked in. This chain connects TRBV11-2 to TRBJ2-3; possible D gene TRBD2, 7 bases. Sequencing input: naive CD8+ T cells from blood, with Jurkat cell RNA spiked in. Subset: FACS-sorted CD8+CD4-CCR7+CD45RA+ naive T cells. CDR3 sequence reads: CASRLGGIGTNSPDTQYF. The DNA for the CDR3 is TGTGCCAGCAGACTAGGGGGTATAGGGACTAACTCTCCAGATACGCAGTATTTT.